The rows below give T cell receptor beta chains drawn from one sample of a study of blood T cell repertoires in COVID-19. The table came from immunoSEQ multiplex PCR; TCRdb's copy has only in-frame clones and leaves some out. The sample includes some 21,000 clones, 86% of them seen just once. What was sequenced was peripheral blood. These receptors all stem from an elderly woman with active or convalescent COVID-19. Each CDR3 is given with its conserved first and last residue. The order of the fields is V gene, D gene, clone size, J gene, CDR3 protein, CDR3 DNA. D genes are given only for firm matches. The listing skips clone size in some rows; elsewhere it reads once, few, many or a size class.

>TRBV3-1/TRBV3-2|.|.|TRBJ1-2
CASSQVGAGYGYTF
TGTGCCAGCAGCCAAGTGGGGGCAGGGTATGGCTACACCTTC
>TRBV6-5|.|.|TRBJ2-7
CASSSRGVAGYEQYF
TGTGCCAGCAGTTCCCGTGGAGTAGCTGGGTACGAGCAGTACTTC
>TRBV6-1|.|.|TRBJ1-5
CASSEAGRGTSNQPQHF
TGTGCCAGCAGTGAAGCAGGCAGGGGAACGAGCAATCAGCCCCAGCATTTT
>TRBV11-1|TRBD2|.|TRBJ2-3
CASSPGLAGGTDTQYF
TGTGCCAGCAGCCCCGGACTAGCGGGGGGCACAGATACGCAGTATTTT
>TRBV6-5|TRBD1|.|TRBJ2-3
CASSWNRGDTDTQYF
TGTGCCAGCAGTTGGAACAGGGGAGACACAGATACGCAGTATTTT
>TRBV20-1|.|.|TRBJ1-6
CSASGQTYNSPLHF
TGCAGTGCGAGTGGACAGACCTATAATTCACCCCTCCACTTT
>TRBV29-1|TRBD2|.|TRBJ2-7
CSVEGGTSGNLAGHEQYF
TGCAGCGTTGAAGGCGGGACTAGCGGCAATCTTGCCGGCCACGAGCAGTACTTC
>TRBV30|TRBD2|.|TRBJ2-1
CAWDTGLASEQFF
TGTGCCTGGGACACCGGACTAGCGAGTGAGCAGTTCTTC
>TRBV7-9|TRBD1|.|TRBJ2-7
CASGGTGRSYEQYF
TGTGCCAGCGGAGGGACAGGGAGGTCGTACGAGCAGTACTTC
>TRBV28|.|.|TRBJ1-1
CASSLTGSEAFF
TGTGCCAGCAGCCTCACCGGGTCAGAAGCTTTCTTT
>TRBV18|.|few|TRBJ1-2
CASSPQGIDGYTF
TGTGCCAGCTCACCTCAGGGGATTGATGGCTACACCTTC
>TRBV9|TRBD1|few|TRBJ1-1
CASSEVGTGDTEAFF
TGTGCCAGCAGCGAGGTAGGGACAGGGGACACTGAAGCTTTCTTT
>TRBV11-1|TRBD2|.|TRBJ2-7
CASSSSGGNYEQYF
TGTGCCAGCAGCTCTAGCGGGGGGAATTACGAGCAGTACTTC